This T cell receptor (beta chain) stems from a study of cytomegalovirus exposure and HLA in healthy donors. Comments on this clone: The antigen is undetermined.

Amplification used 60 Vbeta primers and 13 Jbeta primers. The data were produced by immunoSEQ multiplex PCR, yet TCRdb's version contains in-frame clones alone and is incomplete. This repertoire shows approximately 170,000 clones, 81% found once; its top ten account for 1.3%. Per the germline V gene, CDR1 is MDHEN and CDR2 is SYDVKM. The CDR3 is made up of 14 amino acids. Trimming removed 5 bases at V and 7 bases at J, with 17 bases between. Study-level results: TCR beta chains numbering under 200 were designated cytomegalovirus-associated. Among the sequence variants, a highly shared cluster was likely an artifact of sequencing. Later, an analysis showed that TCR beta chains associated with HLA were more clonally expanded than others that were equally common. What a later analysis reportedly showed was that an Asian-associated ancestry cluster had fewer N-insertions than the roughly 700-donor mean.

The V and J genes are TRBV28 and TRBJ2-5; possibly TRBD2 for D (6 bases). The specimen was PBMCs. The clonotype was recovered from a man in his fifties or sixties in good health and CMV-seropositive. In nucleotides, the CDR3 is TGTGCCAGCAGTCTCCCGGCGGGATTGGGGACCCAGTACTTC. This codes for CASSLPAGLGTQYF.